This entry concerns a single T cell receptor beta chain. The protocol was immunoSEQ multiplex PCR, while the TCRdb copy is restricted to in-frame clones and leaves out a portion. Among several thousand clones listed, around 95% were seen once. This sample was included in a study of T cells in tuberculosis. Germline lookup yields CDR1 SSHAT and CDR2 FNYEAQ (reference sequence). Deletions cut 3 bases from V and 0 bases from J, with 17 bases between. The CDR3 extends over 17 amino acids. V usage is TRBV7-7 and J usage is TRBJ2-5, with TRBD2 as a possible D gene (5 bases). The sequencing sample was made of PBMCs. This receptor was taken from an adult with tuberculosis. The CDR3 region has the DNA TGTGCCAGCAGCTTGCGGGCTGATGGGAGCTACCAAGAGACCCAGTACTTC. It translates to CASSLRADGSYQETQYF. Drawing the rest from reference TRBV7-7 and TRBJ2-5, the complete variable domain is GAGVSQSPRYKVTKRGQDVTLRCDPISSHATLYWYQQALGQGPEFLTYFNYEAQPDKSGLPSDRFSAERPEGSISTLTIQRTEQRDSAMYRCASSLRADGSYQETQYFGPGTRLLVL.